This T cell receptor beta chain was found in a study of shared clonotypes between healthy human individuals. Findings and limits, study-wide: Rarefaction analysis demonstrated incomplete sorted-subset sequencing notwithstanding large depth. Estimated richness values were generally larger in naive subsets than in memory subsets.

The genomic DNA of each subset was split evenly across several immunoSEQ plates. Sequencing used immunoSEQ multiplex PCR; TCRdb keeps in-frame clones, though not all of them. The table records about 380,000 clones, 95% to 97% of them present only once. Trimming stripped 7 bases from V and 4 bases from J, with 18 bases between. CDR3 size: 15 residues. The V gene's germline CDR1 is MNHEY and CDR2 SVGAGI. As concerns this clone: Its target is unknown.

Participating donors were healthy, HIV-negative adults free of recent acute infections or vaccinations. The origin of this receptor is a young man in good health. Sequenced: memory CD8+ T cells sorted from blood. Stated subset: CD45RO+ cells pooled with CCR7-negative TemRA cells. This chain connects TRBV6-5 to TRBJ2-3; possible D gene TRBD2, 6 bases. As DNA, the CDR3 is TGTGCCAGCATCATAGTCGGGAGTGGCCCAGATACGCAGTATTTT. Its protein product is CASIIVGSGPDTQYF.